The rows below give T cell receptor beta chains drawn from one sample of a study of T cell responses to AZD1222 COVID-19 vaccine. Measured with immunoSEQ multiplex PCR; TCRdb has only the in-frame clones, and not every one. The sample records approximately 160,000 clones, about nine tenths being singletons. Sequencing was performed on peripheral blood, taken on day 0 of MenACWY control vaccination. These receptors originate from an adult in good health. Both conserved end residues are part of each CDR3. D genes are given only for firm matches. Rows may omit the clone size; those that give it use once, few, many or a size class.

>.|TRBV2|.|16|TRBJ1-5
CASKKEGGGGNQPQHF
TGTGCCAGCAAAAAGGAGGGCGGGGGTGGCAATCAGCCCCAGCATTTT
>.|TRBV4-3|.|14|TRBJ2-4
CASSQDVGQNIQYF
TGCGCCAGCAGCCAAGATGTCGGACAAAACATTCAGTACTTC
>.|TRBV7-3|.|13|TRBJ2-2
CASSSRWGGELFF
TGTGCCAGCAGCTCCCGTTGGGGCGGGGAGCTGTTTTTT
>once|TRBV27|.|12|TRBJ1-1
CASSSGNAEAFF
TGTGCCAGCAGTTCGGGGAATGCTGAAGCTTTCTTT
>.|TRBV20-1|TRBD2|13|TRBJ2-7
CSASVAGSYEQYF
TGCAGTGCTAGTGTAGCGGGGTCCTACGAGCAGTACTTC
>.|TRBV7-3|.|13|TRBJ2-5
CASSFGREETQYF
TGTGCCAGCAGCTTCGGCAGGGAAGAGACCCAGTACTTC
>.|TRBV27|.|14|TRBJ1-5
CASSLARSNQPQHF
TGTGCCAGCAGTTTAGCCAGAAGCAATCAGCCCCAGCATTTT
>once|TRBV10-2|TRBD2|13|TRBJ2-5
CASWGGYPGTQYF
TGCGCCAGCTGGGGGGGGTATCCGGGGACCCAGTACTTC
>.|TRBV3-1/TRBV3-2|.|16|TRBJ1-2
CASSQTGQLTNYGYTF
TGTGCCAGCAGCCAAACCGGACAGCTAACTAACTATGGCTACACCTTC
>.|TRBV7-2|.|13|TRBJ1-1
CASSFGGNTEAFF
TGTGCCAGCAGCTTCGGGGGGAACACTGAAGCTTTCTTT
>.|TRBV5-1|TRBD1|18|TRBJ2-3
CASSLYYWTGDSTDTQYF
TGCGCCAGCAGCTTATACTACTGGACAGGGGACAGCACAGATACGCAGTATTTT
>.|TRBV7-2|TRBD1|14|TRBJ1-2
CASSLDRAGYGYTF
TGTGCCAGCAGCCTCGACAGGGCAGGCTATGGCTACACCTTC
>.|TRBV7-2|.|15|TRBJ1-3
CASSQGRHSGNTIYF
TGTGCCAGCAGCCAAGGACGGCACTCTGGAAACACCATATATTTT
>.|TRBV6-5|.|13|TRBJ1-2
CASMEAARDGYTF
TGTGCCAGCATGGAGGCGGCGCGGGATGGCTACACCTTC
>.|TRBV28|TRBD1|15|TRBJ2-5
CASSPGTGRSETQYF
TGTGCCAGCAGCCCCGGGACAGGGCGTTCCGAGACCCAGTACTTC
>.|TRBV14|.|14|TRBJ2-2
CASSRTISTGELFF
TGTGCCAGCAGCCGGACTATCTCCACCGGGGAGCTGTTTTTT
>.|TRBV7-9|.|14|TRBJ1-6
CASSGSGYNSPLHF
TGTGCCAGCAGCGGCTCAGGGTATAATTCACCCCTCCACTTT